The rows below give T cell receptor beta chains drawn from one sample of a study of cytomegalovirus exposure and HLA in healthy donors. The data were produced by immunoSEQ multiplex PCR, yet TCRdb's version contains in-frame clones alone and is incomplete. Of fewer than 95,000 clones listed, around 81% are singletons. The sample comprised PBMCs. The receptors were gathered from a man between 18 and 35 years old in good health and CMV-seronegative. Both conserved end residues are part of each CDR3. D genes are given only for firm matches.

v_gene: TRBV6-5
j_gene: TRBJ2-1
d_gene: TRBD2
CDR3aa: CASSYAGTSGGNEQFF

v_gene: TRBV9
j_gene: TRBJ2-7
d_gene: TRBD1
CDR3aa: CASSAPGQGGFAEQYF

v_gene: TRBV7-9
j_gene: TRBJ2-1
d_gene: TRBD2
CDR3aa: CSSSSKTSGLSYNEQFF

v_gene: TRBV5-4
j_gene: TRBJ2-1
d_gene: TRBD2
CDR3aa: CASSGSGDYNEQFF

v_gene: TRBV27
j_gene: TRBJ1-5
d_gene: -
CDR3aa: CASRPLAYSNQPQHF

v_gene: TRBV7-9
j_gene: TRBJ1-2
d_gene: TRBD1
CDR3aa: CASSLAAGTGAYGYTF

v_gene: TRBV5-1
j_gene: TRBJ2-1
d_gene: TRBD2
CDR3aa: CASSPGAGAGGLGEQFF

v_gene: TRBV6-5
j_gene: TRBJ2-3
d_gene: TRBD2
CDR3aa: CASSHFSGAITDTQYF

v_gene: TRBV19
j_gene: TRBJ2-7
d_gene: -
CDR3aa: CASSFSRGLAYEQYF

v_gene: TRBV7-2
j_gene: TRBJ1-5
d_gene: -
CDR3aa: CASGGGVSQPQHF

v_gene: TRBV5-1
j_gene: TRBJ2-6
d_gene: -
CDR3aa: CASKVSGSGANVLTF

v_gene: TRBV5-1
j_gene: TRBJ2-3
d_gene: -
CDR3aa: CASSSGQSTDTQYF

v_gene: TRBV7-9
j_gene: TRBJ1-2
d_gene: TRBD1
CDR3aa: CASSLRTGEAYGYTF

v_gene: TRBV10-1
j_gene: TRBJ2-3
d_gene: -
CDR3aa: CASSDGGRRDTQYF

v_gene: TRBV5-1
j_gene: TRBJ2-5
d_gene: TRBD2
CDR3aa: CASSFGSGGTGQETQYF

v_gene: TRBV5-1
j_gene: TRBJ1-1
d_gene: TRBD1
CDR3aa: CASSDRGSTEAFF

v_gene: TRBV18
j_gene: TRBJ1-1
d_gene: TRBD1
CDR3aa: CASSPFQGAWTEAFF

v_gene: TRBV9
j_gene: TRBJ2-1
d_gene: -
CDR3aa: CASSARRRSSYNEQFF

v_gene: TRBV5-1
j_gene: TRBJ2-5
d_gene: -
CDR3aa: CASSRVFLVSGRGETQYF

v_gene: TRBV5-1
j_gene: TRBJ1-4
d_gene: TRBD1
CDR3aa: CASSLRTGDGKLFF

v_gene: TRBV29-1
j_gene: TRBJ1-2
d_gene: -
CDR3aa: CSVDLDYGYTF

v_gene: TRBV7-3
j_gene: TRBJ1-3
d_gene: TRBD1
CDR3aa: CASSLQGTEGNTIYF

v_gene: TRBV6-5
j_gene: TRBJ1-2
d_gene: -
CDR3aa: CASKVAGDANYGYTF

v_gene: TRBV7-3
j_gene: TRBJ2-1
d_gene: -
CDR3aa: CASSPSPGSDNEQFF

v_gene: TRBV11-3
j_gene: TRBJ2-1
d_gene: -
CDR3aa: CASSLFGGGPNEQFF

v_gene: TRBV6-6
j_gene: TRBJ2-3
d_gene: -
CDR3aa: CATLVGPTDTQYF

v_gene: TRBV19
j_gene: TRBJ1-1
d_gene: TRBD1
CDR3aa: CASSIDFRGRGTEAFF

v_gene: TRBV18
j_gene: TRBJ1-1
d_gene: -
CDR3aa: CASSPWAGRSTEAFF

v_gene: TRBV2
j_gene: TRBJ2-7
d_gene: -
CDR3aa: CASELSAEQYF

v_gene: TRBV5-5
j_gene: TRBJ2-1
d_gene: -
CDR3aa: CASSPRLADHEQFF

v_gene: TRBV5-1
j_gene: TRBJ2-3
d_gene: TRBD1
CDR3aa: CASSAPGTGVADTQYF

v_gene: TRBV18
j_gene: TRBJ1-6
d_gene: TRBD1
CDR3aa: CASAGQGSGSPLHF

v_gene: TRBV18
j_gene: TRBJ1-6
d_gene: -
CDR3aa: CASSPGGANSPLHF

v_gene: TRBV5-1
j_gene: TRBJ2-3
d_gene: TRBD2
CDR3aa: CASSLASGGDTDTQYF

v_gene: TRBV11-1
j_gene: TRBJ1-1
d_gene: -
CDR3aa: CASSSYLTEAFF

v_gene: TRBV2
j_gene: TRBJ2-2
d_gene: -
CDR3aa: CASSVVEGTGELFF

v_gene: TRBV18
j_gene: TRBJ2-7
d_gene: -
CDR3aa: CASSPPNRGTEQYF

v_gene: TRBV7-9
j_gene: TRBJ2-3
d_gene: -
CDR3aa: CATTRADTQYF

v_gene: TRBV30
j_gene: TRBJ1-1
d_gene: TRBD1
CDR3aa: CAWSPTGEVTEAFF

v_gene: TRBV6-5
j_gene: TRBJ1-1
d_gene: -
CDR3aa: CASSLYRVRNTEAFF

v_gene: TRBV7-9
j_gene: TRBJ1-1
d_gene: -
CDR3aa: CASSLGGGQEGFF

v_gene: TRBV2
j_gene: -
d_gene: -
CDR3aa: CASIRKAGASSYEQYF

v_gene: TRBV6-1
j_gene: TRBJ2-3
d_gene: -
CDR3aa: CASSALKGGTDTQYF

v_gene: TRBV7-2
j_gene: TRBJ1-1
d_gene: -
CDR3aa: CASSQRTQKEAFF

v_gene: TRBV11-2
j_gene: TRBJ1-3
d_gene: -
CDR3aa: CASSLDRSSGNTIYF

v_gene: TRBV19
j_gene: TRBJ2-3
d_gene: TRBD2
CDR3aa: CASSATSGGSLLTDTQYF

v_gene: TRBV30
j_gene: TRBJ1-2
d_gene: TRBD1
CDR3aa: CAWSGTVANYGYTF

v_gene: TRBV7-9
j_gene: TRBJ1-2
d_gene: -
CDR3aa: CSSSFPSGGYTF

v_gene: TRBV4-2
j_gene: TRBJ1-3
d_gene: -
CDR3aa: CASSQDRMRGTGNTIYF

v_gene: TRBV4-1
j_gene: TRBJ2-1
d_gene: TRBD2
CDR3aa: CASSQPTSGVYNEQFF

v_gene: TRBV18
j_gene: TRBJ2-7
d_gene: TRBD2
CDR3aa: CASSQRTGTTSYEQYF

v_gene: TRBV7-3
j_gene: TRBJ2-1
d_gene: TRBD2
CDR3aa: CASSPTPGGYNEQFF

v_gene: TRBV5-6
j_gene: TRBJ2-7
d_gene: TRBD1
CDR3aa: CASSLGHGGQWGYEQYF

v_gene: TRBV27
j_gene: TRBJ1-2
d_gene: TRBD1
CDR3aa: CASSPRTGEANYGYTF

v_gene: TRBV29-1
j_gene: TRBJ2-1
d_gene: -
CDR3aa: CSVHPDSYNEQFF